Each of the 18 T cell receptor beta chains below was sequenced from the same sample in a study of T cells after yellow fever vaccination. MiXCR, run by TCRdb on the 5' RACE reads, gives a single entry per CDR3 protein. This table holds about 160,000 distinct CDR3 sequences, under 7.5% found once. The sequencing here drew on CD4+ T cells sorted from PBMCs, taken 5 to 6 days after the first yellow fever vaccination. Every receptor here comes from a man between 18 and 35 years old who received the YFV17D yellow fever vaccine.

The chain combines TRBV6-6 with TRBJ1-1, with 7 nucleotides matching TRBD1. The CDR3 has 13 amino acids. Germline V gene sequence: CDR1 MNHNY, CDR2 SVGAGI (reference sequence). V lost 4 bases, J lost 8 bases, and 7 bases stayed unmatched. CDR3 amino acids: CASSFPGTEEAFF. For the CDR3, the DNA is TGTGCCAGCAGTTTCCCCGGGACAGAGGAAGCTTTCTTT.

In this sample, this clonotype turned up many times. The chain joins TRBV5-1 to TRBJ1-1; no definite D call. The germline gives CDR1 SGHRS, CDR2 YFSETQ. V was shortened by 0 bases and J by 0 bases, with 6 bases between the two germline ends. The CDR3 has 14 residues. The CDR3 coding sequence is TGCGCCAGCAGCTTGGGGACCTTGAACACTGAAGCTTTCTTT. Translated: CASSLGTLNTEAFF.

This clonotype has just a few counts. This sequence joins TRBV7-2 and TRBJ1-4; D is unresolved. The V end was cut by 5 bases, the J end by 0 bases, with 10 bases between. This CDR3 is built from 15 residues. The germline V gene encodes CDR1 SGHTA and CDR2 FQGNSA. In DNA, the CDR3 is TGTGCCAGCAGCCGGACGGTTGCAACTAATGAAAAACTGTTTTTT. Protein: CASSRTVATNEKLFF. Complete variable domain (other parts from reference TRBV7-2 and TRBJ1-4): GAGVSQSPSNKVTEKGKDVELRCDPISGHTALYWYRQSLGQGLEFLIYFQGNSAPDKSGLPSDRFSAERTGGSVSTLTIQRTQQEDSAVYLCASSRTVATNEKLFFGSGTQLSVL.

This clonotype has at least ten counts. V usage is TRBV6-2 or TRBV6-3 and J usage is TRBJ1-6; D unresolved. The CDR3 contains 14 residues. Germline V gene lookup returns CDR1 MNHEY and CDR2 SVGEGT. Between the trimmed V and J ends, which lost 2 bases and 7 bases, there was a span of 9 bases. The CDR3 coding sequence is TGTGCCAGCAGTTACCTGGGCAGGAATTCACCCCTCCACTTT. It is translated as CASSYLGRNSPLHF.

This clonotype was detected many times. The V gene is TRBV7-2, the J gene TRBJ2-1; the match to TRBD1 covers 9 bases. V lost 5 bases to trimming and J lost 6 bases; unmatched junction nucleotides: 8. Germline V gene data show CDR1 as SGHTA and CDR2 as FQGNSA. The CDR3 contains 15 residues. DNA of the CDR3: TGTGCCAGCAGCCGTGACCGGGACAGGGCCAATGAGCAGTTCTTC. Translation gives CASSRDRDRANEQFF.

This clonotype was counted at least ten times. The chain uses TRBV4-1 and TRBJ1-2; D remains ambiguous. V was pared by 1 base and J by 7 bases, with 4 bases between. This CDR3 spans 11 amino acids. Germline V gene sequence: CDR1 MGHRA, CDR2 YSYEKL. CDR3 DNA: TGCGCCAGCAGCCAAGTAGGTGGCTACACCTTC. Protein: CASSQVGGYTF.

The chain uses TRBV2 and TRBJ2-5; 10 bases map to TRBD2. This CDR3 has 16 residues. Germline V gives CDR1 SNHLY, CDR2 FYNNEI. The trim removed 7 bases at V and 2 bases at J, leaving 10 bases unmatched. CDR3 residues: CASTGFTSGEQETQYF. The CDR3 DNA reads as TGTGCCAGCACCGGGTTTACTAGCGGGGAACAAGAGACCCAGTACTTC. Looking up the rest from reference TRBV2 and TRBJ2-5 gives the full variable domain: EPEVTQTPSHQVTQMGQEVILRCVPISNHLYFYWYRQILGQKVEFLVSFYNNEISEKSEIFDDQFSVERPDGSNFTLKIRSTKLEDSAMYFCASTGFTSGEQETQYFGPGTRLLVL.

The CDR3 loop reads CASSPPTGRNTEAFF. The CDR3 bases are TGTGCCAGCTCACCACCGACAGGCAGAAACACTGAAGCTTTCTTT. This rearrangement joins TRBV18 to TRBJ1-1; TRBD1 is a possible D gene (6 bases). The CDR3 runs 15 residues. Germline loops: CDR1 KGHSH, CDR2 LQKENI. Trimming cost V 0 bases and J 2 bases, with 10 bases left between them.

This clonotype came up many times. This chain uses TRBV24-1 with TRBJ1-6, with 7 bases identical to TRBD1. The CDR3 is made up of 17 amino acids. CDR1 and CDR2 (germline): KGHDR, SFDVKD. The V and J ends lost 3 bases and 7 bases, in that order; junction bases with no gene match: 11. The CDR3 spells CATSDGRQGGKNSPLHF. In nucleotides, the CDR3 is TGTGCCACCAGTGATGGTCGACAGGGAGGAAAGAATTCACCCCTCCACTTT.

The rearrangement links TRBV18 to TRBJ1-2, with TRBD1 as a possible D gene (6 bases). The germline V gene encodes CDR1 KGHSH and CDR2 LQKENI. CDR3 size: 14 residues. Trimming cost V 3 bases and J 6 bases, with 14 bases left between them. CDR3 nucleotide sequence: TGTGCCAGCTCACCCACAGGGACCTTGGATGGCTACACCTTC. This codes for CASSPTGTLDGYTF.

Many counts were recorded for this clonotype. V gene TRBV20-1 combines with J gene TRBJ1-2; D may be TRBD1 (5 bases). CDR3 length equals 12 residues. In germline, CDR1 is DFQATT, CDR2 SNEGSKA (reference sequence). The ends were cut back, 5 bases at V and 8 bases at J, with 15 bases in the middle. CDR3 protein: CSAPSDIHGYTF. CDR3 nucleotides: TGCAGTGCTCCCTCGGACATACACGGCTACACCTTC.

This clonotype turned up a few times. The chain has TRBV20-1 and TRBJ2-6; the D is unclear. The germline V gene encodes CDR1 DFQATT and CDR2 SNEGSKA (reference sequence). V lost 3 bases and J lost 0, with 12 bases in between. The CDR3 contains 16 residues. The CDR3 region has the DNA TGCAGTGCTAGTCCAGGTTCGAGCTCTGGGGCCAACGTCCTGACTTTC. It yields the protein CSASPGSSSGANVLTF.

The chain recombines TRBV7-9 with TRBJ2-1; D call uncertain. The V end was cut by 1 base, the J end by 3 bases, with 10 bases between. The germline CDR1 and CDR2 sequences are SEHNR and FQNEAQ (reference sequence). CDR3 size: 15 residues. The CDR3, as DNA: TGTGCCAGCAGCTTAGGTGAGACGGTCTACAATGAGCAGTTCTTC. Encoded protein: CASSLGETVYNEQFF.

This clonotype was observed a handful of times. The chain has TRBV7-6 and TRBJ2-3, with 9 bases aligning to TRBD2. The CDR3 is made up of 19 amino acids. J gave up 4 bases and V 0 bases, and 14 bases lay outside the gene matches. The germline V gene encodes CDR1 SGHVS and CDR2 FNYEAQ. This CDR3 reads CASSLARWGRGGRADTQYF. The DNA of the CDR3 is TGTGCCAGCAGCTTAGCCCGGTGGGGGCGGGGGGGCCGCGCAGATACGCAGTATTTT.

This clonotype was seen more than once but under ten times. This sequence joins TRBV7-2 and TRBJ2-1; TRBD2 is a possible D gene (5 bases). V was cut by 5 bases and J by 0 bases, with 14 bases left in between. The CDR3 sequence is 16 residues long. Germline-derived CDR1 and CDR2 are SGHTA and FQGNSA. CDR3 DNA: TGTGCCAGCAGCATTGCTAGCCTGAGCTCCTACAATGAGCAGTTCTTC. This encodes CASSIASLSSYNEQFF.

The rearrangement links TRBV20-1 to TRBJ2-3, with D perhaps TRBD2 (5 bases). Germline V gene sequence: CDR1 DFQATT, CDR2 SNEGSKA (reference sequence). This CDR3 region has 13 residues. V shed 3 bases and J shed 2 bases, with 9 bases lying between them. The chain's CDR3 is CSASKDYTDTQYF. As DNA, the CDR3 is TGCAGTGCTAGCAAAGACTACACAGATACGCAGTATTTT.

This clonotype was counted only a few times. The chain joins TRBV11-3 to TRBJ2-3; D gene uncertain. Trimming removed 4 bases at V and 3 bases at J, with 8 bases between. From germline, CDR1 is SGHNT and CDR2 YENEEA. The CDR3 contains 13 residues. This CDR3 reads CASSSKRTDTQYF. The CDR3 DNA is TGTGCCAGCAGCTCAAAAAGGACAGATACGCAGTATTTT.

This clonotype was seen ten or more times. V usage is TRBV18 and J usage is TRBJ1-1; TRBD1 is a possible D gene (5 bases). The germline V gene encodes CDR1 KGHSH and CDR2 LQKENI. V lost 3 bases to trimming and J lost 7 bases, with 15 bases between them. The CDR3 is 14 amino acids. The CDR3 nucleotides are TGTGCCAGCTCACCGGAATATTTGGGGGTTGAAGCTTTCTTT. Its protein product is CASSPEYLGVEAFF.